This T cell receptor (beta chain) was documented in a study of control samples from healthy donors and cancer patients. Germline V CDR1 and CDR2: MGHRA, YSYEKL. V was pared by 4 bases and J by 5 bases, with 18 bases between. The CDR3 covers 17 residues. This clone was seen a single time. Data came from immunoSEQ multiplex PCR; TCRdb stores just in-frame clones and leaves some out. Here the sample spans about 130,000 clones, around 90% being singletons. The chain recombines TRBV4-1 with TRBJ1-6; D uncertain. The sequenced sample was blood. The clonotype was recovered from a man aged 18-30 years in good health. CDR3 amino acids: CASSRTTDLGHNSPLHF. The CDR3 DNA reads TGCGCCAGCAGCCGAACAACAGATTTAGGGCATAATTCACCCCTCCACTTT.